This T cell receptor (beta chain) originates from a study of breast tumors, draining lymph nodes, adjacent tissues. Each CDR3 protein gets one entry after TCRdb re-called the multiplex PCR reads with MiXCR. The data contain about 140,000 distinct CDR3 sequences, about 30% of them singletons. After removal of 5 bases from V and 3 bases from J, the junction contained 5 bases not matched to a gene. This CDR3 has 14 residues. Germline V gene sequence: CDR1 SGHAT, CDR2 FQDESV (reference sequence). The lymph nodes were axillary draining lymph nodes from breast cancer patients. The V gene is TRBV11-1, the J gene TRBJ2-5; 8 positions agree with TRBD1. This sequence originates from a female donor with breast cancer. Some clones in this sample may be carry-over from other donors' samples. The material sequenced was axillary lymph node tissue. The chain's CDR3 is CASSTHRGKETQYF. CDR3 nucleotide sequence: TGTGCCAGCAGCACGCACAGGGGGAAAGAGACCCAGTACTTC. Together with reference TRBV11-1 and TRBJ2-5, the CDR3 gives the full variable domain: EAEVAQSPRYKITEKSQAVAFWCDPISGHATLYWYRQILGQGPELLVQFQDESVVDDSQLPKDRFSAERLKGVDSTLKIQPAELGDSAMYLCASSTHRGKETQYFGPGTRLLVL.